The 15 T cell receptor beta chains listed next were all sequenced from one sample in a study of T cell clonality in common variable immunodeficiency. Assay used: immunoSEQ multiplex PCR; TCRdb lists only in-frame clones, some missing. In total the sample includes roughly 51,000 clones, none of them seen once. The sample taken for sequencing was peripheral blood mononuclear cells. These receptors originate from a person between 18 and 75 years old in good health.

This clone was seen repeatedly, ten times or more. The read halts 3 residues ahead of the CDR3 end, with the missing end drawn from the germline J gene. This chain joins TRBV11-2 and TRBJ1-1, with D unclear. This CDR3 region has 15 residues. Germline CDR1 and CDR2: SGHAT and FQNNGV. V shed 3 bases and J shed 0 bases, with 11 bases lying between them. Partial CDR3 DNA: TGTGCCAGCAGCTTTCACACAGCTATGAACACTGAA. As protein: CASSFHTAMNTE. The entire CDR3 is CASSFHTAMNTEAFF.

The table lists this clone with many counts. The CDR3 extends 3 residues past the end of the read, so its final part is completed from the germline J gene. The chain links TRBV5-4 to TRBJ2-5; D may correspond to TRBD1 or TRBD2 (5 bases each). Deletions cut 0 bases from V and 5 bases from J, with 11 bases between. This CDR3 has 14 residues. Germline lookup yields CDR1 SGHNT and CDR2 YYREEE (reference sequence). The CDR3 here is CASSLGVGEETQYF. The covered CDR3 bases are TGTGCCAGCAGCTTGGGGGTAGGGGAGGAGACC. Full variable domain (rest looked up from reference TRBV5-4 and TRBJ2-5): ETGVTQSPTHLIKTRGQQVTLRCSSQSGHNTVSWYQQALGQGPQFIFQYYREEENGRGNFPPRFSGLQFPNYSSELNVNALELDDSALYLCASSLGVGEETQYFGPGTRLLVL.

On this clone: Read sequence stops 3 residues before the CDR3 end, and the germline J gene provides the missing end. This chain links TRBV2 with TRBJ1-6; the match to TRBD1 covers 7 bases. Germline values: CDR1 SNHLY, CDR2 FYNNEI. J was trimmed by 5 bases and V by 1 base; bases with no gene match: 2. CDR3 size: 15 residues. The DNA read from the CDR3 is TGTGCCAGCAGTGAAGGAACAGGGGATAATTCACCC. Translated: CASSEGTGDNSP. Given in full, the CDR3 is CASSEGTGDNSPLHF.

This clone was found many times. The read is 3 residues too short to cover the CDR3 end, so that end is filled in from the germline J gene. The chain combines TRBV5-7 with TRBJ1-1; tentatively, D is TRBD1 (5 bases). TRBV5-7 is designated an ORF whose function remains uncertain. Trimming removed 8 bases at V and 1 base at J, with 15 bases between. The CDR3 is 14 residues long. The CDR3 bases that were read are TGTGCCAGTCTAGTAGACAGTGGGAACACTGAA. It specifies CASLVDSGNTE. The complete CDR3 protein is CASLVDSGNTEAFF.

This clone was seen repeatedly, ten times or more. Sequencing ends 3 residues short of the CDR3 end; the germline J gene provides the rest. The chain has TRBV5-4 and TRBJ2-1; D is ambiguous. The germline gives CDR1 SGHNT, CDR2 YYREEE (reference sequence). The CDR3 contains 15 residues. The V and J ends lost 4 bases and 0 bases respectively, with 11 bases between them. The CDR3 protein is CASSLDLSSYNEQFF. CDR3 bases read: TGTGCCAGCAGCCTTGATCTAAGCTCCTACAATGAG. The entire variable domain, with the rest obtained from reference TRBV5-4 and TRBJ2-1, is as follows: ETGVTQSPTHLIKTRGQQVTLRCSSQSGHNTVSWYQQALGQGPQFIFQYYREEENGRGNFPPRFSGLQFPNYSSELNVNALELDDSALYLCASSLDLSSYNEQFFGPGTRLTVL.

For this clone: The CDR3 goes on 3 residues after the read ends, and that part is filled in from the germline J gene. The rearrangement joins TRBV5-5 to TRBJ1-4; D may be TRBD1 (5 bases). The germline CDR1 and CDR2 sequences are SGHKS and YYEKEE (reference sequence). V shed 5 bases and J shed 0 bases, with 11 bases lying between them. The CDR3 loop spans 15 amino acids. The CDR3 protein is CASRGGFSTNEKLFF. Incomplete CDR3 DNA: TGTGCCAGCAGGGGGGGGTTTTCAACTAATGAAAAA.

This clone was observed many times. The read is 3 residues too short to cover the CDR3 end, so that end is filled in from the germline J gene. V usage is TRBV12-3 or TRBV12-4 and J usage is TRBJ2-3; D might be TRBD2 (5 bases). V was shortened by 2 bases and J by 0 bases, with 12 bases between the two germline ends. The CDR3 is 16 amino acids. The sequenced part of the CDR3 DNA is TGTGCCAGCAGTTTAACATTTAGCGTCAGCACAGATACG. It is translated as CASSLTFSVSTDT. The whole CDR3 sequence reads CASSLTFSVSTDTQYF.

Many counts were recorded for this clone. The read ends 3 residues shy of where the CDR3 ends; the end is completed using the germline J gene. The chain has TRBV19 and TRBJ2-2; TRBD2 agrees at 14 bases. Germline values: CDR1 LNHDA, CDR2 SQIVND (reference sequence). The junction had 8 bases not matched to a gene; V was cut back by 7 bases and J by 7 bases. The CDR3 extends over 16 amino acids. CDR3 sequence reads: CASTPGLAGGNGELFF. The CDR3 bases that were read are TGTGCCAGTACCCCAGGACTAGCGGGAGGAAACGGGGAG.

This clone was seen at least ten times. The CDR3 is CASSSTGSREKLFF. Incomplete CDR3 DNA: TGTGCCAGCAGCTCAACAGGGTCTCGAGAAAAA. The chain couples TRBV5-4 to TRBJ1-4; a possible D gene is TRBD1 (6 bases). The read is 3 residues too short to cover the CDR3 end, so that end is filled in from the germline J gene. Trimming took off 3 bases at V and 8 bases at J, with 14 bases between the two ends. CDR3 length: 14 amino acids. Per germline, CDR1 SGHNT and CDR2 YYREEE (reference sequence).

This clone was picked up many times. The CDR3 end falls 3 residues outside the read, so it is completed with the germline J gene. The V and J genes are TRBV23-1 and TRBJ1-5, with no clear D. TRBV23-1 is assigned to the ORF class and has an uncertain function. The CDR3 totals 17 residues. Trimming removed 3 bases from V and 7 bases from J, with 22 bases in between. CDR3 DNA, as far as it was read: TGCGCCAGCAGTCATCACGCCCGGGGTCCGGGGTACCAGCCC. This sequence encodes CASSHHARGPGYQP. The complete CDR3 protein is CASSHHARGPGYQPQHF.

Ten or more counts support this clone. The CDR3 is cut off 3 residues early in the read; its end comes from the germline J gene. The V call is TRBV5-6, the J call TRBJ2-1, with 10 bases aligning to TRBD2. Germline CDR1 SGHDT, CDR2 YYEEEE. This CDR3 spans 15 amino acids. With V trimmed by 2 bases and J by 2 bases, 1 base remained unmatched. This CDR3 is CASSFTSGTYNEQFF. The part of the CDR3 DNA that was read is TGTGCCAGCAGCTTTACTAGCGGGACCTACAATGAG. The full variable domain, completed using reference TRBV5-6 and TRBJ2-1, is DAGVTQSPTHLIKTRGQQVTLRCSPKSGHDTVSWYQQALGQGPQFIFQYYEEEERQRGNFPDRFSGHQFPNYSSELNVNALLLGDSALYLCASSFTSGTYNEQFFGPGTRLTVL.

This clone showed up many times. CDR3 bases read: TGTGCCAGCAGCGCCGAGGCCCTCATGTACAATGAG. Translation gives CASSAEALMYNE. Given in full, the CDR3 is CASSAEALMYNEQFF. The V and J genes are TRBV5-6 and TRBJ2-1; unclear D gene. The read ends 3 residues early relative to the CDR3; the germline J gene fills the gap. Germline V gene data show CDR1 as SGHDT and CDR2 as YYEEEE. The CDR3 consists of 15 residues. V was cut by 4 bases and J by 4 bases, with 15 bases left in between.

This clone was counted many times. The read terminates 3 residues before the CDR3 end, so the remaining end is supplied by the germline J gene. This chain uses TRBV20-1 with TRBJ1-1, with 9 positions matching TRBD1. There are 13 residues in the CDR3. Germline V gene sequence: CDR1 DFQATT, CDR2 SNEGSKA (reference sequence). J lost 6 bases, V lost 5 bases, and 7 bases had no gene match. The CDR3 loop reads CSAQGTGSAEAFF. The DNA read from the CDR3 is TGCAGTGCTCAGGGGACAGGGTCCGCTGAA.

The table lists this clone with many counts. Read sequence stops 3 residues before the CDR3 end, and the germline J gene provides the missing end. The rearrangement joins TRBV20-1 to TRBJ2-1; 7 bases map to TRBD2. Germline-derived CDR1 and CDR2 are DFQATT and SNEGSKA (reference sequence). The trim removed 5 bases at V and 5 bases at J, leaving 12 bases unmatched. The length of the CDR3 is 15 residues. The CDR3 reads CSAPPASGAHNEQFF. The covered CDR3 bases are TGCAGTGCTCCCCCGGCTAGCGGAGCTCACAATGAG.

This clone was picked up many times. The read finishes 3 residues shy of the CDR3 end, and the germline J gene is used to complete it. The V call is TRBV2, the J call TRBJ1-2, with D possibly TRBD1 on 6 matching bases. Trimming pared 5 bases from V and 4 bases from J, leaving 20 bases between. This CDR3 is 16 amino acids long. Looked up from germline, CDR1 is SNHLY and CDR2 is FYNNEI. Partial CDR3 DNA: TGTGCCAGCAGTCCGGACAGCCCTGTCCTTTTCTATGGC. Its protein product is CASSPDSPVLFYG. The CDR3 in its entirety is CASSPDSPVLFYGYTF. The entire variable domain, with the rest obtained from reference TRBV2 and TRBJ1-2, is as follows: EPEVTQTPSHQVTQMGQEVILRCVPISNHLYFYWYRQILGQKVEFLVSFYNNEISEKSEIFDDQFSVERPDGSNFTLKIRSTKLEDSAMYFCASSPDSPVLFYGYTFGSGTRLTVV.